This T cell receptor (beta chain) was recorded in a study of cytomegalovirus exposure and HLA in healthy donors. Concerning this clone: Its target is not known.

This CDR3 is built from 16 residues. V shed 5 bases and J shed 2 bases, with 18 bases lying between them. Germline values: CDR1 SEHNR, CDR2 FQNEAQ (reference sequence). PCR amplification relied on 60 Vbeta primers (plus 13 Jbeta primers). The data were produced by immunoSEQ multiplex PCR, yet TCRdb's version contains in-frame clones alone and is incomplete. The data contain 170,000 or so clones, almost 85% of them seen just once; the ten biggest clones take up about 0.39%. Study results and limitations: In a later analysis, at a false discovery rate of 0.05, roughly 17,000 TCR beta sequences matched HLA alleles. An analysis was carried out later, and it reportedly showed fewer N-insertions in an Asian-associated ancestry cluster than the approximately 670-donor mean. In the analysis, some V segments, TRBV6-2 and TRBV6-3 included, were excluded as indistinguishable. Cytomegalovirus association was assigned to about 180 TCR beta chains.

Sequenced material: PBMCs. The chain recombines TRBV7-9 with TRBJ1-2, with no clear D. The sequence was collected from a boy aged 2 to 9 in good health and CMV-seronegative. The CDR3 DNA reads as TGTGCCAGCAGCCTCCTAGTCTGGGTTGGGAACTATGGCTACACCTTC. Protein: CASSLLVWVGNYGYTF.